Listed below are T cell receptor beta chains from one sample, sequenced in a study of CD8+CD57+ T cells in acquired aplastic anemia. In TCRdb, the reads were re-called with MiXCR into one record per CDR3 protein. The data show some 210,000 distinct CDR3 sequences, with around 60% seen just once and approximately 32% held by the top ten. Sequencing used sorted CD4+, CD8+, or CD8+CD57+ T cells (not recorded which) from PBMCs. These TCRs come from a human donor in good health. Both conserved end residues are part of each CDR3. D genes are given only for firm matches. Only some rows state a clone size, as once, few, many or a class for expanded clones.

v_call: TRBV5-1; d_call: NA; clone_size: once; j_call: TRBJ2-7; cdr3_nt: TGTGCCAGCAGCGTAGGGGTCCTGCCCACCTACGAGCAGTACTTC; cdr3_aa: CASSVGVLPTYEQYF
v_call: TRBV12-3/TRBV12-4; d_call: TRBD1; clone_size: NA; j_call: TRBJ2-1; cdr3_nt: TGTGCCAGCGGAACAGGGGGCGGCTACAATGAGCAGTTCTTC; cdr3_aa: CASGTGGGYNEQFF
v_call: TRBV29-1; d_call: NA; clone_size: NA; j_call: TRBJ2-2; cdr3_nt: TGCAGCGTTGGGAGGGCAGCCGGGGAGCTGTTTTTT; cdr3_aa: CSVGRAAGELFF
v_call: TRBV19; d_call: NA; clone_size: NA; j_call: TRBJ1-1; cdr3_nt: TGTGCCAGTAACCAGGACCCGAACACTGAAGCTTTCTTT; cdr3_aa: CASNQDPNTEAFF
v_call: TRBV15; d_call: NA; clone_size: NA; j_call: TRBJ1-6; cdr3_nt: TGTGCCACCAGCAACCCCCTCCTCGCGGGTTCACCCCTCCACTTT; cdr3_aa: CATSNPLLAGSPLHF
v_call: TRBV19; d_call: NA; clone_size: NA; j_call: TRBJ1-6; cdr3_nt: TGTGCCAGTAGTATCAACAGGTCTAATTCACCCCTCCACTTT; cdr3_aa: CASSINRSNSPLHF
v_call: TRBV4-1; d_call: NA; clone_size: NA; j_call: TRBJ2-2; cdr3_nt: TGCGCCAGCAGCCAAGACGTCGACAGCACCGGGGAGCTGTTTTTT; cdr3_aa: CASSQDVDSTGELFF
v_call: TRBV7-6; d_call: NA; clone_size: NA; j_call: TRBJ2-5; cdr3_nt: TGTGCCAGCAGCTCCACCCCGGGAGAAGAGACCCAGTACTTC; cdr3_aa: CASSSTPGEETQYF
v_call: TRBV7-9; d_call: NA; clone_size: NA; j_call: TRBJ1-5; cdr3_nt: TGTGCCAGCAGCTCGGGAAGTATCTCCTACAATGAGCCCCAGCATTTT; cdr3_aa: CASSSGSISYNEPQHF
v_call: TRBV20-1; d_call: NA; clone_size: NA; j_call: TRBJ1-1; cdr3_nt: TGCAGTGCTAGGTGGACAGTGGCCCACACTGAAGCTTTCTTT; cdr3_aa: CSARWTVAHTEAFF
v_call: TRBV6-1; d_call: NA; clone_size: NA; j_call: TRBJ2-3; cdr3_nt: TGTGCCAGCAGGGGGACTCCCCGAAGCACAGATACGCAGTATTTT; cdr3_aa: CASRGTPRSTDTQYF
v_call: TRBV24-1; d_call: NA; clone_size: NA; j_call: TRBJ1-2; cdr3_nt: TGTGCCACCAGCGTGGACCGCTTTTTTGGCTACACCTTC; cdr3_aa: CATSVDRFFGYTF
v_call: TRBV20-1; d_call: NA; clone_size: NA; j_call: TRBJ1-1; cdr3_nt: TGCAGTGCTAGAGATCTCGTCAGGATGAACACTGAAGCTTTCTTT; cdr3_aa: CSARDLVRMNTEAFF
v_call: TRBV10-3; d_call: NA; clone_size: NA; j_call: TRBJ1-1; cdr3_nt: TGTGCCATCAGTGACGGCGGGGGCATGAACACTGAAGCTTTCTTT; cdr3_aa: CAISDGGGMNTEAFF
v_call: TRBV14; d_call: NA; clone_size: NA; j_call: TRBJ1-2; cdr3_nt: TGTGCCAGCAGCCAAGGAAGGGTCGGCGGCTACACCTTC; cdr3_aa: CASSQGRVGGYTF
v_call: TRBV2; d_call: TRBD2; clone_size: NA; j_call: TRBJ2-5; cdr3_nt: TGTGCCAGCAGCTTAGTCGGGACTAGCGGGAGGCAAGAGACCCAGTACTTC; cdr3_aa: CASSLVGTSGRQETQYF
v_call: TRBV6-6; d_call: NA; clone_size: NA; j_call: TRBJ2-1; cdr3_nt: TGTGCCAGCAGTTATATCCAGGGTTCCTACAATGAGCAGTTCTTC; cdr3_aa: CASSYIQGSYNEQFF
v_call: TRBV6-1; d_call: TRBD1; clone_size: many; j_call: TRBJ1-3; cdr3_nt: TGTGCCAGCCGGGACAGTAGCTCTGGAAACACCATATATTTT; cdr3_aa: CASRDSSSGNTIYF
v_call: TRBV7-9; d_call: NA; clone_size: NA; j_call: TRBJ2-7; cdr3_nt: TGTGCCAGCAGCTTAATGAGCTCCTACGAGCAGTACTTC; cdr3_aa: CASSLMSSYEQYF
v_call: TRBV20-1; d_call: TRBD1; clone_size: many; j_call: TRBJ1-1; cdr3_nt: TGCAGTGCTTTCCCTCTCGGACAGGGGGCCGGCACTGAAGCTTTCTTT; cdr3_aa: CSAFPLGQGAGTEAFF
v_call: TRBV20-1; d_call: NA; clone_size: many; j_call: TRBJ1-2; cdr3_nt: TGCAGTGCTAAAGTGGCAGGGGATTTCTATGGCTACACCTTC; cdr3_aa: CSAKVAGDFYGYTF
v_call: TRBV24-1; d_call: TRBD1; clone_size: NA; j_call: TRBJ2-1; cdr3_nt: TGTGCCACCAGTGATTTGACGGGACAGGGGGACAATGAGCAGTTCTTC; cdr3_aa: CATSDLTGQGDNEQFF
v_call: TRBV20-1; d_call: NA; clone_size: few; j_call: TRBJ1-5; cdr3_nt: TGCAGTGCTAGAGACGAAGGAGGGTCGGAGCAGCCCCAGCATTTT; cdr3_aa: CSARDEGGSEQPQHF
v_call: TRBV9; d_call: NA; clone_size: NA; j_call: TRBJ1-4; cdr3_nt: TGTGCCAGCAGCGTAGCTGAAGGTGAGAATGAAAAACTGTTTTTT; cdr3_aa: CASSVAEGENEKLFF
v_call: TRBV7-6; d_call: NA; clone_size: few; j_call: TRBJ2-3; cdr3_nt: TGTGCCAGCAGCTTAGGTCTCCCCACAGATACGCAGTATTTT; cdr3_aa: CASSLGLPTDTQYF
v_call: TRBV14; d_call: NA; clone_size: once; j_call: TRBJ2-3; cdr3_nt: TGTGCCAGCAGTGGCAGGGCCACAGATACGCAGTATTTT; cdr3_aa: CASSGRATDTQYF
v_call: TRBV29-1; d_call: NA; clone_size: NA; j_call: TRBJ2-3; cdr3_nt: TGCAGCGTTGCCCCCGGACAGCCAGATACGCAGTATTTT; cdr3_aa: CSVAPGQPDTQYF
v_call: TRBV7-9; d_call: NA; clone_size: many; j_call: TRBJ2-7; cdr3_nt: TGTGCCAGCAGCGCCCGTGGGGGCTACGAGCAGTACTTC; cdr3_aa: CASSARGGYEQYF
v_call: TRBV7-9; d_call: NA; clone_size: many; j_call: TRBJ2-1; cdr3_nt: TGTGCCAGCAGCTTAGGGTCTGATGAGCAGTTCTTC; cdr3_aa: CASSLGSDEQFF
v_call: TRBV2; d_call: NA; clone_size: NA; j_call: TRBJ2-2; cdr3_nt: TGTGCCAGCAGCGCCGACAGGACAGTCACCGGGGAGCTGTTTTTT; cdr3_aa: CASSADRTVTGELFF
v_call: TRBV16; d_call: TRBD1; clone_size: many; j_call: TRBJ2-7; cdr3_nt: TGTGCCAGCAGCCATGGACAGGACTACGAGCAGTACTTC; cdr3_aa: CASSHGQDYEQYF
v_call: TRBV10-3; d_call: NA; clone_size: few; j_call: TRBJ1-1; cdr3_nt: TGTGCCATCAGTGAGTCGTGGACTAACATGAACACTGAAGCTTTCTTT; cdr3_aa: CAISESWTNMNTEAFF
v_call: TRBV7-9; d_call: TRBD1; clone_size: NA; j_call: TRBJ2-1; cdr3_nt: TGTGCCAGCACCAAGGGACAGGGGCTTTACAATGAGCAGTTCTTC; cdr3_aa: CASTKGQGLYNEQFF
v_call: TRBV5-4; d_call: NA; clone_size: once; j_call: TRBJ2-7; cdr3_nt: TGTGCCAGCAGATGGGACGGCACTAGCTACGAGCAGTACTTC; cdr3_aa: CASRWDGTSYEQYF
v_call: TRBV24-1; d_call: TRBD1; clone_size: NA; j_call: TRBJ2-1; cdr3_nt: TGTGCCACCAGTGATTTAAAGGGGGCAACTAGGGACGCCAACTACAATGAGCAGTTCTTC; cdr3_aa: CATSDLKGATRDANYNEQFF
v_call: TRBV2; d_call: NA; clone_size: NA; j_call: TRBJ1-2; cdr3_nt: TGTGCCAGCAGTGAGGGCAGGGGACGAGTAAGGGGAAACTATGGCTACACCTTC; cdr3_aa: CASSEGRGRVRGNYGYTF
v_call: TRBV5-1; d_call: NA; clone_size: NA; j_call: TRBJ1-5; cdr3_nt: TGTGCCAGCACCAACTGGGGGGTGTATAGCAATCAGCCCCAGCATTTT; cdr3_aa: CASTNWGVYSNQPQHF
v_call: TRBV29-1; d_call: NA; clone_size: NA; j_call: TRBJ1-1; cdr3_nt: TGCAGCGTTGAAGAGAGCAGGGTGGACACTGAAGCTTTCTTT; cdr3_aa: CSVEESRVDTEAFF
v_call: TRBV24-1; d_call: NA; clone_size: NA; j_call: TRBJ2-3; cdr3_nt: TGTGCCACCAGTGATTCCATAGTGGCAGATACGCAGTATTTT; cdr3_aa: CATSDSIVADTQYF
v_call: TRBV2; d_call: NA; clone_size: NA; j_call: TRBJ1-5; cdr3_nt: TGTGCCAGCAGGGCAAGACTCCATAGCAATCAGCCCCAGCATTTT; cdr3_aa: CASRARLHSNQPQHF
v_call: TRBV7-6; d_call: NA; clone_size: many; j_call: TRBJ2-1; cdr3_nt: TGTGCCAGCAGCTTAGCGGCCAATGAGCAGTTCTTC; cdr3_aa: CASSLAANEQFF
v_call: TRBV27; d_call: NA; clone_size: NA; j_call: TRBJ2-1; cdr3_nt: TGTGCCAGCAGTTTAATAGGATACAATGAGCAGTTCTTC; cdr3_aa: CASSLIGYNEQFF
v_call: TRBV19; d_call: NA; clone_size: NA; j_call: TRBJ1-2; cdr3_nt: TGTGCCAGTAGTACCCCCCGGAAGCTCTATGGCTACACCTTC; cdr3_aa: CASSTPRKLYGYTF
v_call: TRBV7-6; d_call: NA; clone_size: NA; j_call: TRBJ2-5; cdr3_nt: TGTGCCAGCAGCTTAGTTCAGGCTAGCCAAGAGACCCAGTACTTC; cdr3_aa: CASSLVQASQETQYF
v_call: TRBV7-7; d_call: TRBD2; clone_size: NA; j_call: TRBJ2-2; cdr3_nt: TGTGCCAGCAGCTTAGTCGGGGGGTCCACCGGGGAGCTGTTTTTT; cdr3_aa: CASSLVGGSTGELFF
v_call: TRBV20-1; d_call: NA; clone_size: NA; j_call: TRBJ2-7; cdr3_nt: TGCAGTGCTGAACGGGGCGGTGGATCCGAGCAGTACTTC; cdr3_aa: CSAERGGGSEQYF
v_call: TRBV15; d_call: NA; clone_size: NA; j_call: TRBJ2-7; cdr3_nt: TGTGCCACCAGCACCCACCCCAGGGGGGACGAGCAGTACTTC; cdr3_aa: CATSTHPRGDEQYF
v_call: TRBV7-8; d_call: NA; clone_size: NA; j_call: TRBJ1-2; cdr3_nt: TGTGCCAGCAGCTCTCCTGCCGGGGCTGGCTACACCTTC; cdr3_aa: CASSSPAGAGYTF
v_call: TRBV9; d_call: NA; clone_size: many; j_call: TRBJ2-1; cdr3_nt: TGTGCCAGCAGCGCCGACGGGAGTTACAATGGGCAGTTCTTC; cdr3_aa: CASSADGSYNGQFF
v_call: TRBV12-3/TRBV12-4; d_call: NA; clone_size: NA; j_call: TRBJ2-5; cdr3_nt: TGTGCCAGCAGTTTAACTGGGGCCCAAGAGACCCAGTACTTC; cdr3_aa: CASSLTGAQETQYF
v_call: TRBV10-3; d_call: NA; clone_size: once; j_call: TRBJ1-1; cdr3_nt: TGTGCCATCAGTGAGAAGCAAGAAACTGAAGCTTTCTTT; cdr3_aa: CAISEKQETEAFF
v_call: TRBV7-6; d_call: TRBD1; clone_size: many; j_call: TRBJ1-1; cdr3_nt: TGTGCCAGCAGCCGAGGACAGGGCACTGAAGCTTTCTTT; cdr3_aa: CASSRGQGTEAFF
v_call: TRBV7-2; d_call: TRBD1; clone_size: NA; j_call: TRBJ2-5; cdr3_nt: TGTGCCAGCAGCTCAAGACAGGGTGGGAAGACCCAGTACTTC; cdr3_aa: CASSSRQGGKTQYF
v_call: TRBV5-1; d_call: TRBD1; clone_size: many; j_call: TRBJ2-3; cdr3_nt: TGCGCCAGCAGCTGGACAGGAGTGGATCCTAGCACAGATACGCAGTATTTT; cdr3_aa: CASSWTGVDPSTDTQYF
v_call: TRBV12-3/TRBV12-4; d_call: NA; clone_size: NA; j_call: TRBJ2-7; cdr3_nt: TGTGCCAGCTGCGATAGCGGAACAGTAAACTACGAGCAGTACTTC; cdr3_aa: CASCDSGTVNYEQYF